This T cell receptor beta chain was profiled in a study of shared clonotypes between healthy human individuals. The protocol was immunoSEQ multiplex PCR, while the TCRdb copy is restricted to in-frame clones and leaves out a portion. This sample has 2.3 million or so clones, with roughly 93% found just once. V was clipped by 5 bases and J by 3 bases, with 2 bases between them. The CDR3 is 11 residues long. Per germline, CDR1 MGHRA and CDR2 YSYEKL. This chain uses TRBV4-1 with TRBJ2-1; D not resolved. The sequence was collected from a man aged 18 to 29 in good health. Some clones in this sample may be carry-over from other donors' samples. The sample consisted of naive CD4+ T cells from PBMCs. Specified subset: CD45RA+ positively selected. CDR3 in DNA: TGCGCCAGCAGCGTCTACAATGAGCAGTTCTTC. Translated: CASSVYNEQFF.